This is a list of T cell receptor beta chains from one sample in a study of blood T cell repertoires in COVID-19. TCRdb's table, derived via immunoSEQ multiplex PCR, lists solely in-frame clones and lacks some. Among about 94,000 clones listed, roughly 70% were seen once. Sequenced sample: peripheral blood. These receptor sequences come from a man between 65 and 80 years old with COVID-19, enrolled during active disease. Each CDR3 is given with its conserved first and last residue. D genes are given only for firm matches. Part of the rows lack a size; the others show once, few, many or a class for expanded clones.

v_call,d_call,j_call,clone_size,cdr3_aa,cdr3_nt
TRBV4-1,TRBD1,TRBJ2-4,NA,CASSQVVTGVNIQYF,TGCGCCAGCAGCCAAGTCGTCACAGGGGTAAACATTCAGTACTTC
TRBV5-1,TRBD2,TRBJ2-5,once,CASSWTSGKETQYF,TGCGCCAGCAGTTGGACTAGCGGGAAAGAGACCCAGTACTTC
TRBV11-3,TRBD2,TRBJ2-6,NA,CASSFGLAGGAGANVLTF,TGTGCCAGCAGCTTTGGACTAGCGGGAGGAGCCGGGGCCAACGTCCTGACTTTC
TRBV27,NA,TRBJ2-7,NA,CASSVGGASGREQYF,TGTGCCAGCAGCGTCGGCGGGGCCAGCGGTCGGGAGCAGTACTTC
TRBV28,NA,TRBJ1-2,NA,CASSTRSVNYGYTF,TGTGCCAGCAGTACTCGGTCGGTAAACTATGGCTACACCTTC
TRBV19,NA,TRBJ2-1,NA,CASSAGQSYYFSYNEQFF,TGTGCCAGTAGCGCAGGGCAGTCCTATTACTTCTCCTACAATGAGCAGTTCTTC
TRBV4-3,TRBD1,TRBJ2-5,NA,CASSQERQGARKTQYF,TGCGCCAGCAGCCAAGAGCGGCAGGGGGCGCGTAAGACCCAGTACTTC
TRBV19,TRBD1,TRBJ2-6,NA,CASSMTGGRAGSGANVLTF,TGTGCCAGTAGTATGACAGGGGGCAGGGCAGGGTCTGGGGCCAACGTCCTGACTTTC
TRBV28,NA,TRBJ1-1,NA,CASSYSVVQGGGTEAFF,TGTGCCAGCAGTTACTCGGTGGTTCAGGGAGGGGGCACTGAAGCTTTCTTT
TRBV24-1,TRBD1,TRBJ1-1,NA,CATRDRRTSEAFF,TGTGCCACCCGGGACAGACGAACCTCTGAAGCTTTCTTT
TRBV5-5,NA,TRBJ1-1,NA,CASSPRPMNTEAFF,TGTGCCAGCAGCCCGCGCCCGATGAACACTGAAGCTTTCTTT
TRBV3-1/TRBV3-2,NA,TRBJ1-5,NA,CASSWGDRLNQPQHF,TGTGCCAGCAGCTGGGGCGACAGGCTAAATCAGCCCCAGCATTTT
TRBV19,NA,TRBJ2-1,NA,CASRSSGAYNEQFF,TGTGCCAGTAGAAGTAGCGGTGCCTACAATGAGCAGTTCTTC
TRBV4-1,TRBD2,TRBJ2-5,NA,CASSPSGSGGETQYF,TGCGCCAGCAGCCCGAGCGGGAGTGGAGGAGAGACCCAGTACTTC
TRBV4-3,TRBD2,TRBJ2-1,NA,CASSQGAGGYNEQFF,TGCGCCAGCAGCCAAGGGGCGGGAGGGTACAATGAGCAGTTCTTC
TRBV19,NA,TRBJ2-1,NA,CASSMVSSYNEQFF,TGTGCCAGTAGTATGGTCAGCTCCTACAATGAGCAGTTCTTC
TRBV5-4,NA,TRBJ1-1,NA,CASSSYTGNTEAFF,TGTGCCAGCAGCTCCTACACAGGGAACACTGAAGCTTTCTTT
TRBV5-4,NA,TRBJ2-7,NA,CASSADRDSYEQYF,TGTGCCAGCAGCGCGGACAGAGACTCCTACGAGCAGTACTTC
TRBV4-3,TRBD1,TRBJ1-1,once,CASSRTGGGNTEAFF,TGCGCCAGCAGCCGTACAGGGGGCGGAAACACTGAAGCTTTCTTT
TRBV5-4,NA,TRBJ2-5,NA,CASSGGAKETQYF,TGTGCCAGCAGCGGGGGCGCCAAAGAGACCCAGTACTTC
TRBV6-4,NA,TRBJ1-1,NA,CASSADATAVGEAFF,TGTGCCAGCAGTGCCGATGCTACAGCAGTTGGTGAAGCTTTCTTT
TRBV29-1,TRBD1,TRBJ1-4,NA,CSGLIQGGGEKLFF,TGCAGCGGGTTGATACAGGGGGGAGGTGAAAAACTGTTTTTT